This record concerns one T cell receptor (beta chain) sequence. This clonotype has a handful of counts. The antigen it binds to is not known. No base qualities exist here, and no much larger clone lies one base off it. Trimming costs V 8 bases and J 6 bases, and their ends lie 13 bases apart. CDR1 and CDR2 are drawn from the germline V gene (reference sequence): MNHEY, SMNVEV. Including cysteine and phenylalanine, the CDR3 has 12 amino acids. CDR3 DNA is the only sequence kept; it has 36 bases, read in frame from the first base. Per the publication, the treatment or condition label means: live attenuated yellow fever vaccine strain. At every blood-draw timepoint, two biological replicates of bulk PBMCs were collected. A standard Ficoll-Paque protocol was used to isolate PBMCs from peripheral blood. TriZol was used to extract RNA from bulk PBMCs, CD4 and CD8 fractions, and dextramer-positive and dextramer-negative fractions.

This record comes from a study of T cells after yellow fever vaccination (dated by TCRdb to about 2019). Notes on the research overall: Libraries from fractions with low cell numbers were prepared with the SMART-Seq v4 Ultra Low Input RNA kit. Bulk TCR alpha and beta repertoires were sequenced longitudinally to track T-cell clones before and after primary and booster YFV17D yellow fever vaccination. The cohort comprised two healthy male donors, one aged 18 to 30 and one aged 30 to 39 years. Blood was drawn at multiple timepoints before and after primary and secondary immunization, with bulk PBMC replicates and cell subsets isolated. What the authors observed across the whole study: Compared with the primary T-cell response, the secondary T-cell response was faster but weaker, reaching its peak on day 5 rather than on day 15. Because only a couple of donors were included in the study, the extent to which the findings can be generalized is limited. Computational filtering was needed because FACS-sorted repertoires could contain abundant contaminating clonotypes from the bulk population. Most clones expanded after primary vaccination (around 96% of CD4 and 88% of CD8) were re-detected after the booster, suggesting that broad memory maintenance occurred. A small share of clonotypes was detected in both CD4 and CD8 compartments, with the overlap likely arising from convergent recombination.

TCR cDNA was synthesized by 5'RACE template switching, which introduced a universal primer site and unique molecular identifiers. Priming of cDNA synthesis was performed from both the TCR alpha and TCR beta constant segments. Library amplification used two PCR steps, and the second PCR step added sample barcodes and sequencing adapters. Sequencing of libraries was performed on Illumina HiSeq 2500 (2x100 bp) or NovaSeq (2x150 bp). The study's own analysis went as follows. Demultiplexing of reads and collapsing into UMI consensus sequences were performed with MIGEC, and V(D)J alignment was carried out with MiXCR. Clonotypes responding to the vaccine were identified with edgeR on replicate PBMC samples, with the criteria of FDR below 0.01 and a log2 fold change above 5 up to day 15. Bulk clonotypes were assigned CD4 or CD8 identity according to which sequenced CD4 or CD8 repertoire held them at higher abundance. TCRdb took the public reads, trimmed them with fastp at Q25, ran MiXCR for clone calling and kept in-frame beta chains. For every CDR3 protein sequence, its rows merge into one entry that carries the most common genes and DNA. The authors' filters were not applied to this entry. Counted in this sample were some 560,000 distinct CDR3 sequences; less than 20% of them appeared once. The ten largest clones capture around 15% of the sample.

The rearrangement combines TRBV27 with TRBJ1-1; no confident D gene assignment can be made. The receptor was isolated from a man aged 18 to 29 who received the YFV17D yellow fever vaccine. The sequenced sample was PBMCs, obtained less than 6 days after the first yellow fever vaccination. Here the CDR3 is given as CASANGVSEAFF. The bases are TGTGCCAGCGCCAACGGGGTTTCTGAAGCTTTCTTT.